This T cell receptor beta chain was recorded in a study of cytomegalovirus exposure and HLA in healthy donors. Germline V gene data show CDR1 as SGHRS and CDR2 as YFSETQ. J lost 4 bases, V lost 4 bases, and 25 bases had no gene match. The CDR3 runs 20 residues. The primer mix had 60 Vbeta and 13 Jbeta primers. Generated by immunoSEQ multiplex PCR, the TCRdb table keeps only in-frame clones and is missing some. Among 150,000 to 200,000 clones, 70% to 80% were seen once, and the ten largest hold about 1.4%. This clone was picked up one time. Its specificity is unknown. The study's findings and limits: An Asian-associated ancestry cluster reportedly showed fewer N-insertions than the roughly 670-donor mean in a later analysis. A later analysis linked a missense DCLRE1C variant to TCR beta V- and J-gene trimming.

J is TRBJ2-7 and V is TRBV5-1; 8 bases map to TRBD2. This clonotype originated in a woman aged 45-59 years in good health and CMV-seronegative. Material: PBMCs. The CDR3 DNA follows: TGCGCCAGCAGCCCCTTCGCGGCTGGCGGGGGGATCTTAGGAAATTACGAGCAGTACTTC. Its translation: CASSPFAAGGGILGNYEQYF.